The TCR beta chain under discussion was sequenced for a study of spatial heterogeneity in lung cancer. TCRdb reprocessed the 5' RACE reads with MiXCR, giving one entry per CDR3 protein. The table shows over 10,000 distinct CDR3 sequences, with approximately 2.9% occurring only once. The study, taken as a whole, reports: The recorded estimate of tumor T cell coverage is around 7.7% for alpha chains and about 13% for beta chains. Counts that tracked tumor mutation counts were those of expanded intratumoral alpha and beta TCRs.

At least ten counts were recorded for this clonotype. Its antigen is currently unknown. Trimming at V came to 1 base and at J to 0 bases, leaving 15 bases not matched to a gene. Germline CDR1 MGHRA, CDR2 YSYEKL. This CDR3 is 19 amino acids long. Time point denoted: sample taken at primary tumor resection. The donors were more than 70 patients with non-small cell lung cancer that was early-stage and untreated. The authors sequenced whole RNA from tumor, nontumor lung or frozen PBMC without sorting. Here the sequenced sample was lung tumor tissue, taken at surgery. The chain couples TRBV4-1 to TRBJ2-7, with 7 bases aligning to TRBD2. The TCR originated in a male donor with early-stage non-small cell lung cancer. The CDR3 loop reads CASSQGWAGGSGFSYEQYF. The CDR3 DNA follows: TGCGCCAGCAGCCAAGGATGGGCCGGGGGGAGCGGATTCTCCTACGAGCAGTACTTC.